The clone carrying this T cell receptor (beta chain) has only one observation. Its target is unknown. The CDR3 spans 15 residues. V shed 5 bases and J 6 bases; nucleotides not matched to a gene: 11. CDR1 and CDR2 from the germline V gene are SGHVS and FQNEAQ. The sample comes from a study of T cell responses to AZD1222 COVID-19 vaccine. Study outcomes and limitations: Donors were largely white British and mainly female; clonal diversity was possibly underestimated. In all cases, repertoires were sampled only after the peak T cell response.

Clones were read by immunoSEQ multiplex PCR, and TCRdb kept only the in-frame ones, dropping some. The table includes 85,000 to 90,000 clones, 70% to 90% detected once. This clonotype originated in an adult in good health. V and J are TRBV7-8 and TRBJ1-1; 8 nucleotides align to TRBD1. The sequenced sample was peripheral blood, obtained on day 0 of AZD1222 vaccination. The CDR3 region has the DNA TGTGCCAGCAGCCCCCGCCAGGGGGCTCTGTCTGAAGCTTTCTTT. Protein sequence: CASSPRQGALSEAFF.